These 14 T cell receptor beta chains originate from one sample sequenced in a study of blood T cell repertoires in COVID-19 (dated by TCRdb to the early 2020s). Libraries were prepared through the immunoSEQ multiplex PCR assay. The clones in this table, taken by TCRdb from immuneACCESS, are in-frame only. Not every clone is retained; where verified, under half of the shortfall comes from an unresolved V gene, and the cause of the rest is unknown. In this sample the table shows 200,000 to 250,000 clones, almost 90% of which occur a single time. The top ten hold 1.5% of the sample. The sequenced sample was peripheral blood. The source of these receptors is a man younger than 35 with active or convalescent COVID-19.

The genes are TRBV19 and TRBJ1-1, with a tentative D call TRBD1 (5 bases). Trimming cost V 3 bases and J 0 bases, with 8 bases left between them. This CDR3 has 14 amino acids. Germline values: CDR1 LNHDA, CDR2 SQIVND (reference sequence). CDR3 in amino acids: CASSMQGMNTEAFF. CDR3 coding DNA: TGTGCCAGTAGTATGCAGGGAATGAACACTGAAGCTTTCTTT.

The chain carries TRBV29-1 and TRBJ2-1; D gene ambiguous. The V gene lost 5 bases and the J gene lost 3 bases, with 5 bases spanning the gap. CDR1 SQVTM and CDR2 ANQGSEA come from the germline V gene. The CDR3 extends over 11 amino acids. CDR3 nucleotides: TGCAGCGTTTGGCACTACAATGAGCAGTTCTTC. Translating it yields CSVWHYNEQFF.

The gene calls are TRBV5-8 and TRBJ1-5, with D unresolved. CDR3 length: 17 amino acids. Germline V gives CDR1 SGHTS, CDR2 YDEGEE. Trimming shortened V by 5 bases and J by 0 bases, and 18 bases separated the two germline ends. CDR3: CASRLRISANSNQPQHF. Written as DNA, the CDR3 is TGTGCCAGCAGGTTGCGAATTTCAGCGAATAGCAATCAGCCCCAGCATTTT.

The chain joins TRBV5-5 to TRBJ2-7, with TRBD2 identical over 8 bases. The CDR3 runs 14 residues. The germline CDR1 and CDR2 sequences are SGHKS and YYEKEE (reference sequence). The V and J ends lost 4 bases and 3 bases, in that order; junction bases with no gene match: 6. The CDR3 protein is CASSREGQSYEQYF. The CDR3 coding sequence is TGTGCCAGCAGCCGGGAGGGACAAAGCTACGAGCAGTACTTC.

The gene calls are TRBV7-9 and TRBJ2-7; D unclear. CDR1 is SEHNR, CDR2 FQNEAQ, per germline (reference sequence). The CDR3 is 14 residues long. V lost 2 bases and J lost 5, with 13 bases in between. CDR3 protein: CASSLRWVRHEQYF. In DNA form, the CDR3 reads TGTGCCAGCAGCTTAAGGTGGGTCAGGCACGAGCAGTACTTC. Full variable domain (rest looked up from reference TRBV7-9 and TRBJ2-7): DTGVSQNPRHKITKRGQNVTFRCDPISEHNRLYWYRQTLGQGPEFLTYFQNEAQLEKSRLLSDRFSAERPKGSFSTLEIQRTEQGDSAMYLCASSLRWVRHEQYFGPGTRLTVT.

This chain connects TRBV6-2 or TRBV6-3 to TRBJ2-1; perhaps TRBD2 as D (5 bases). Germline V gene data show CDR1 as MNHEY and CDR2 as SVGEGT. The CDR3 is made up of 12 amino acids. V was clipped by 2 bases and J by 10 bases, with 9 bases between them. In nucleotides, the CDR3 is TGTGCCAGCAGTTACGTGGGGAGCGAGCAGTTCTTC. The encoded protein is CASSYVGSEQFF.

This chain uses TRBV7-6 with TRBJ2-1; D gene ambiguous. CDR1 SGHVS and CDR2 FNYEAQ come from the germline V gene. The CDR3 has 16 amino acids. Trimming took off 3 bases at V and 0 bases at J, with 12 bases between the two ends. DNA for the CDR3: TGTGCCAGCAGCTTGCTCTCTTCGGGCTCCTACAATGAGCAGTTCTTC. This codes for CASSLLSSGSYNEQFF. The full variable domain, with the rest looked up from reference TRBV7-6 and TRBJ2-1, is GAGVSQSPRYKVTKRGQDVALRCDPISGHVSLYWYRQALGQGPEFLTYFNYEAQQDKSGLPNDRFSAERPEGSISTLTIQRTEQRDSAMYRCASSLLSSGSYNEQFFGPGTRLTVL.

Written as DNA, the CDR3 is TGTGCCAGCAGTTTACAGGGGCATAATTCACCCCTCCACTTT. It translates to CASSLQGHNSPLHF. The rearrangement joins TRBV27 to TRBJ1-6, with a weak D call TRBD1 (6 bases). Germline CDR1 and CDR2: MNHEY and SMNVEV (reference sequence). There are 14 residues in the CDR3. V gave up 2 bases and J gave up 5 bases, with 7 bases separating them.

V gene TRBV19 combines with J gene TRBJ2-2; 12 nucleotides line up with TRBD2. This CDR3 contains 17 residues. V was clipped by 5 bases and J by 3 bases; unmatched bases: 7. Germline V CDR1 and CDR2: LNHDA, SQIVND (reference sequence). The CDR3 nucleotides are TGTGCCAGTAGTCCACTAGCGGGAGGAGGCGACACCGGGGAGCTGTTTTTT. Encoded protein: CASSPLAGGGDTGELFF.

This chain joins TRBV2 and TRBJ1-2; TRBD1 agrees at 7 bases. The V and J ends lost 11 bases and 1 base, in that order; junction bases with no gene match: 7. The V gene's germline CDR1 is SNHLY and CDR2 FYNNEI. The CDR3 has 13 residues. CDR3 DNA sequence: TGTGCCGGCCGACAGGGAATTAACTATGGCTACACCTTC. This gives the protein CAGRQGINYGYTF.

The V call is TRBV20-1, the J call TRBJ1-2, with D perhaps matching TRBD1 (5 bases). The V and J ends lost 3 bases and 4 bases respectively, with 18 bases between them. The CDR3 consists of 15 residues. The germline V gene has CDR1 DFQATT and CDR2 SNEGSKA (reference sequence). CDR3 residues: CSASLQGGRVYGYTF. CDR3 nucleotide sequence: TGCAGTGCTAGTCTCCAGGGCGGACGGGTCTATGGCTACACCTTC.

This chain uses TRBV30 with TRBJ2-2, with 7 bases aligning to TRBD1. Looked up from germline, CDR1 is GTSNPN and CDR2 is SVGIG (reference sequence). The junction had 5 bases not matched to a gene; V was cut back by 1 base and J by 6 bases. The CDR3 sequence is 14 residues long. As DNA, the CDR3 is TGTGCCTGGAGTGCAGACAGGGTGGCCGGGGAGCTGTTTTTT. Its translation is CAWSADRVAGELFF.

V is TRBV9 and J is TRBJ2-7; no clear D. V shed 2 bases and J shed 6 bases, with 12 bases lying between them. The CDR3 is made up of 13 amino acids. CDR1 and CDR2 (germline): SGDLS, YYNGEE. CDR3 sequence (DNA): TGTGCCAGCAGCGTTTACCTAGATTCCGAGCAGTACTTC. Its translation: CASSVYLDSEQYF.

The rearrangement uses TRBV6-6 and TRBJ1-2; no definite D call. The V end lost 6 bases, the J end lost 8 bases, and 13 bases lay between the germline ends. The length of the CDR3 is 12 residues. Germline-derived CDR1 and CDR2 are MNHNY and SVGAGI (reference sequence). The chain's CDR3 is CASRDGPGGYTF. For the CDR3, the DNA is TGTGCCAGCAGAGACGGCCCGGGAGGCTACACCTTC.